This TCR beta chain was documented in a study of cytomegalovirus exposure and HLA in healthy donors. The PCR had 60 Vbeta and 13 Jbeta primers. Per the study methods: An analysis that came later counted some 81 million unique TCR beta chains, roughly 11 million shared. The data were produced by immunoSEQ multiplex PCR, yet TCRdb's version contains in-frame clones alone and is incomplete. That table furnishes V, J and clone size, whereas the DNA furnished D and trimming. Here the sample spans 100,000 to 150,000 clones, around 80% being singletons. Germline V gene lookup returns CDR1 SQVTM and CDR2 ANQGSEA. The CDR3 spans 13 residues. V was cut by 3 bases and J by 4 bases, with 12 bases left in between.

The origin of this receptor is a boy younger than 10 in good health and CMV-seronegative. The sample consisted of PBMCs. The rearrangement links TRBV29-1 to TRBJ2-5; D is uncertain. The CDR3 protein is CSVDRSYTETQYF. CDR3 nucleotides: TGCAGCGTTGATAGGAGTTATACAGAGACCCAGTACTTC.